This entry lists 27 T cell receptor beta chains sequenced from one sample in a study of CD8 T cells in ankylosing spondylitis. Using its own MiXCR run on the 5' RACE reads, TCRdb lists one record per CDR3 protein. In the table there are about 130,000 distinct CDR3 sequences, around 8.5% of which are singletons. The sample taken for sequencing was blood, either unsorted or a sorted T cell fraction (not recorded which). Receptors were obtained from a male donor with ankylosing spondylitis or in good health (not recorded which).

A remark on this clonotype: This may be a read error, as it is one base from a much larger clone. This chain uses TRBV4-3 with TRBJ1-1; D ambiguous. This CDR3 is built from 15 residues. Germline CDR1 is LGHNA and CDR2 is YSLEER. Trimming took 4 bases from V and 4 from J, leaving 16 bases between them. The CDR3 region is CASSPRAGGSTEAFF. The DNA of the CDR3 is TGCGCCAGCAGCCCCCGCGCGGGAGGGAGCACTGAAGCTTTCTTT.

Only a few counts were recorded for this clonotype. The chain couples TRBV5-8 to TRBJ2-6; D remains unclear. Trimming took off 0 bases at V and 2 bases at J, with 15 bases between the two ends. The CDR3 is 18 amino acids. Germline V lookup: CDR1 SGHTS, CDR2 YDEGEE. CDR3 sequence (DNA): TGTGCCAGCAGCTTGGTTGGGCCACAAAATCCTGGGGCCAACGTCCTGACTTTC. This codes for CASSLVGPQNPGANVLTF.

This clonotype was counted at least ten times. For the CDR3, the DNA is TGTGCCAGCAGCCTATGGGAGATGGACAGGGGGCCTGGTGAGCAGTACTTC. It translates to CASSLWEMDRGPGEQYF. The V call is TRBV28, the J call TRBJ2-7; 11 bases match TRBD1. J gave up 7 bases and V 6 bases, and 17 bases lay outside the gene matches. Germline lookup yields CDR1 MDHEN and CDR2 SYDVKM. This CDR3 contains 17 residues.

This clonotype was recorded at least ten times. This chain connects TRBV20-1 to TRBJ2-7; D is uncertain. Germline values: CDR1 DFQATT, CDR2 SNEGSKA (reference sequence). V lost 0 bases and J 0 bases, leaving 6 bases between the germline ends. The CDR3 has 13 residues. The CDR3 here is CSARDGFSYEQYF. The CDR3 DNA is TGCAGTGCTAGAGACGGATTCTCCTACGAGCAGTACTTC.

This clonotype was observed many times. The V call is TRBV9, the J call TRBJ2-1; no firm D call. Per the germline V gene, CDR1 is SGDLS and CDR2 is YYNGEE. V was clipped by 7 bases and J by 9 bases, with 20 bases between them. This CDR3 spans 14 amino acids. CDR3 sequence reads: CASAGAPRPTEQFF. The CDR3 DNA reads TGTGCCAGCGCCGGTGCCCCGAGGCCTACTGAGCAGTTCTTC.

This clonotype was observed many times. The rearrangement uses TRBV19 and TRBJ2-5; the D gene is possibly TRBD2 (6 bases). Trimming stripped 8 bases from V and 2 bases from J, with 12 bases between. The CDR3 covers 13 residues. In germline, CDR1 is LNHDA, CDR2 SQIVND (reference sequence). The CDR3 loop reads CASGDSQQETQYF. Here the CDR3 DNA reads TGTGCCAGTGGGGACTCACAACAAGAGACCCAGTACTTC.

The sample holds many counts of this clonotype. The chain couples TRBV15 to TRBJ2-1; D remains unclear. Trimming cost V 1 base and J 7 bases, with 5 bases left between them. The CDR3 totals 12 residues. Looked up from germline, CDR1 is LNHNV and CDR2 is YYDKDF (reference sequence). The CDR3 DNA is TGTGCCACCAGCAGAGTAGGAAATGAGCAGTTCTTC. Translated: CATSRVGNEQFF. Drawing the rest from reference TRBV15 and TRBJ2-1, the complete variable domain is DAMVIQNPRYQVTQFGKPVTLSCSQTLNHNVMYWYQQKSSQAPKLLFHYYDKDFNNEADTPDNFQSRRPNTSFCFLDIRSPGLGDTAMYLCATSRVGNEQFFGPGTRLTVL.

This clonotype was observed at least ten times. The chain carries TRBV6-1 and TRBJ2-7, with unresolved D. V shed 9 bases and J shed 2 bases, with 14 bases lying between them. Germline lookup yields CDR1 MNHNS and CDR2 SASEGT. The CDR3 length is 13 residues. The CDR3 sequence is CASARGIPYEQYF. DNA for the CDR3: TGTGCCAGTGCTCGCGGCATACCCTACGAGCAGTACTTC.

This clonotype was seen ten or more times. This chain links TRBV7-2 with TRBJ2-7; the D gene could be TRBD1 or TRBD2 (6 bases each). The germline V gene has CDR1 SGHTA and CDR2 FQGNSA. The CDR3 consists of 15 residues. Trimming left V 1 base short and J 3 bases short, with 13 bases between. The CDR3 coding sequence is TGTGCCAGCAGCTTAGAGGGGGGCGCGCTCTACGAGCAGTACTTC. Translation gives CASSLEGGALYEQYF. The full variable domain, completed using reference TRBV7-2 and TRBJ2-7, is GAGVSQSPSNKVTEKGKDVELRCDPISGHTALYWYRQSLGQGLEFLIYFQGNSAPDKSGLPSDRFSAERTGGSVSTLTIQRTQQEDSAVYLCASSLEGGALYEQYFGPGTRLTVT.

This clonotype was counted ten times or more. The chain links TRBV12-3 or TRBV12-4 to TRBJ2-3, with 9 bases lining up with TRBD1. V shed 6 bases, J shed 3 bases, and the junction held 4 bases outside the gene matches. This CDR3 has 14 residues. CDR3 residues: CASSPGQGTDTQYF. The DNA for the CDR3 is TGTGCCAGCAGCCCGGGACAGGGAACAGATACGCAGTATTTT.

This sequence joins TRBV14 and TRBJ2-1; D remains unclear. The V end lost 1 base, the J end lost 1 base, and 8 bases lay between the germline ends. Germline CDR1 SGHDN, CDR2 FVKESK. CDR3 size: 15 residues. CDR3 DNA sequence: TGTGCCAGCAGCCAAGGGTACGGTTCCTACAATGAGCAGTTCTTC. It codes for CASSQGYGSYNEQFF.

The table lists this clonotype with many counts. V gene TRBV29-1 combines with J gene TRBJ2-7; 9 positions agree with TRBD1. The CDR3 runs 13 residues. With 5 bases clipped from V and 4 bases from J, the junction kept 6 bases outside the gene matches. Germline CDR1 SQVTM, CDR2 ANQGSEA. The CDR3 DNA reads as TGCAGCGTTCGGACGGGACAGGGATACGAGCAGTACTTC. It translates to CSVRTGQGYEQYF.

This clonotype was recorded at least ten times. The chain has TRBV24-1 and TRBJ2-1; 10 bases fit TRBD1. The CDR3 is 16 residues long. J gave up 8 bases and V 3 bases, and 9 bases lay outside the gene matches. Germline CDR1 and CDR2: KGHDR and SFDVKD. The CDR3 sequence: CATSDVPGQGIDEQFF. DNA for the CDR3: TGTGCCACCAGTGATGTCCCGGGACAGGGGATCGATGAGCAGTTCTTC.

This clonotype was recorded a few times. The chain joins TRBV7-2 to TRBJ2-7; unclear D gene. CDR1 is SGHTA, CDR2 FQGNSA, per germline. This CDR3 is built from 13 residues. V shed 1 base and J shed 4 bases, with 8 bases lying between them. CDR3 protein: CASSLVAAYEQYF. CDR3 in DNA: TGTGCCAGCAGCTTAGTGGCCGCTTACGAGCAGTACTTC.

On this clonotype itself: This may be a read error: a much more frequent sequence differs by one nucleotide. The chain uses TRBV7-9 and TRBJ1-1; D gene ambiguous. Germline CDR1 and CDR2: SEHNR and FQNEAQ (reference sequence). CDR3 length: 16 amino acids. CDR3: CVSTLRGASKNTEAFF. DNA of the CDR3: TGTGTCAGCACCTTACGTGGAGCCTCTAAGAACACTGAAGCTTTCTTT.

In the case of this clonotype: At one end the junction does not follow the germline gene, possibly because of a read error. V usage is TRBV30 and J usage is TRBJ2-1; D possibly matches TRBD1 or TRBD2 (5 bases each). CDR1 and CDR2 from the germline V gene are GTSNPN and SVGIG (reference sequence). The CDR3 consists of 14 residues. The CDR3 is CAWSGRDPVNVQFF. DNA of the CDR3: TGTGCCTGGAGTGGCCGGGACCCCGTGAATGTGCAGTTCTTC.

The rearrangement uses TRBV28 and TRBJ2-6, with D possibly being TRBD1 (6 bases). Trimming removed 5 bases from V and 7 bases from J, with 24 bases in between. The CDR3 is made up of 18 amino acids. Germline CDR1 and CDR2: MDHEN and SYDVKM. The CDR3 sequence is CASSQRTEKTLGANVLTF. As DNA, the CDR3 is TGTGCCAGCAGTCAGCGGACAGAGAAGACTCTGGGAGCCAACGTCCTGACTTTC.

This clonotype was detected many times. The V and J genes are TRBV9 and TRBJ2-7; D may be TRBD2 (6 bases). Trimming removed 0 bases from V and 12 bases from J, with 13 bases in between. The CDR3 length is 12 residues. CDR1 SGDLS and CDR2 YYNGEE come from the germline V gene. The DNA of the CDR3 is TGTGCCAGCAGCGTAGAGACGACTAGGGGGTACTTC. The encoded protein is CASSVETTRGYF.

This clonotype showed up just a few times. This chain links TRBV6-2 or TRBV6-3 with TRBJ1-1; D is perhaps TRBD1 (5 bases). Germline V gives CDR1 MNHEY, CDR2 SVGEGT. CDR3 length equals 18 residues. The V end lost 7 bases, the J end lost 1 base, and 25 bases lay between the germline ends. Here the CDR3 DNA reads TGTGCCAGCACCCCACCCGGGGGACCTAACTTCAAGAACACTGAAGCTTTCTTT. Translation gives CASTPPGGPNFKNTEAFF.

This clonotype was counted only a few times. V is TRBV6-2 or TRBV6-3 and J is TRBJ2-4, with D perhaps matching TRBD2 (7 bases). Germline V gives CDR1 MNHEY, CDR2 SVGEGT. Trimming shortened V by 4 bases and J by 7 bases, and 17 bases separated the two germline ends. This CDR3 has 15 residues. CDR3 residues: CASSLFRGANNIQYF. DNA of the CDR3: TGTGCCAGCAGTTTGTTCCGGGGGGCAAATAACATTCAGTACTTC.

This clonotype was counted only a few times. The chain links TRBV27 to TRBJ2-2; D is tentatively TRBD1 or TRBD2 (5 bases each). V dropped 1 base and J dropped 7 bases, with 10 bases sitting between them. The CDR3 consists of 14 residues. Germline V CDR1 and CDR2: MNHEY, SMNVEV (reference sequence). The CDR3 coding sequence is TGTGCCAGCAGTTTATTGGGGGTGCGCGGGGAGCTGTTTTTT. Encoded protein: CASSLLGVRGELFF.

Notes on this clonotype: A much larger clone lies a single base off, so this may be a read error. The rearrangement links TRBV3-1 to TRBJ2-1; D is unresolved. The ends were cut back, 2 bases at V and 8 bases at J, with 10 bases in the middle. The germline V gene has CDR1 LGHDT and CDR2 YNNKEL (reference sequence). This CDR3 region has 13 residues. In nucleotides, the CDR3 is TGTGCCAGCAGCCAAACACTGACCGATGAGCAGTTCTTC. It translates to CASSQTLTDEQFF.

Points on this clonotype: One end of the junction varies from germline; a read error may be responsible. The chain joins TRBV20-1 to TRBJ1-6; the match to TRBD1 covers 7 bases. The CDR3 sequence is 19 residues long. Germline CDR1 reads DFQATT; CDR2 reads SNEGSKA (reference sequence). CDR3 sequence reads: CCARAYALGTVIYNSPLHF. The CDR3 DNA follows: TGCTGTGCTAGAGCCTACGCTTTGGGGACAGTCATTTATAATTCACCCCTCCACTTT.

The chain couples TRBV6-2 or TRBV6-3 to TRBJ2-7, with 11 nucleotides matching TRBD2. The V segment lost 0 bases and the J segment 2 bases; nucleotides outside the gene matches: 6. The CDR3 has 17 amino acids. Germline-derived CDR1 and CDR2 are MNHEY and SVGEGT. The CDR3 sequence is CASSYSLAGGLTYEQYF. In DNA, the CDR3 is TGTGCCAGCAGTTACTCCCTAGCGGGAGGACTTACCTACGAGCAGTACTTC.

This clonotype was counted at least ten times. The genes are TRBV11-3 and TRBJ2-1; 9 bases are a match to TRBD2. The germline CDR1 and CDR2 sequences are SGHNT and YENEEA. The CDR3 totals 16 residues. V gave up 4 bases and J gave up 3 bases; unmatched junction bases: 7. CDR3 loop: CASSSDSGRNYNEQFF. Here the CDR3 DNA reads TGTGCCAGCAGCTCCGATAGCGGGAGAAACTACAATGAGCAGTTCTTC.

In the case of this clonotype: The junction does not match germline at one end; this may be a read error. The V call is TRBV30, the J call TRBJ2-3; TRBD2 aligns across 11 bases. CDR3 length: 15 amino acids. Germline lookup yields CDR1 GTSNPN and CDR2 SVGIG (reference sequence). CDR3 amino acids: CAWKGTSGSTDTQCF. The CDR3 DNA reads TGTGCCTGGAAGGGGACTAGCGGAAGCACAGATACGCAGTGTTTT.

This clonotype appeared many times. The CDR3 DNA sequence: TGTGCCAGCAGCTTATTGCGAACCCGGAGCTCCTACGAGCAGTACTTC. Its protein is CASSLLRTRSSYEQYF. V and J are TRBV7-2 and TRBJ2-7; D is ambiguous. This CDR3 region has 16 residues. Germline assignment: CDR1 SGHTA and CDR2 FQGNSA. V dropped 2 bases and J dropped 0 bases, with 14 bases sitting between them.